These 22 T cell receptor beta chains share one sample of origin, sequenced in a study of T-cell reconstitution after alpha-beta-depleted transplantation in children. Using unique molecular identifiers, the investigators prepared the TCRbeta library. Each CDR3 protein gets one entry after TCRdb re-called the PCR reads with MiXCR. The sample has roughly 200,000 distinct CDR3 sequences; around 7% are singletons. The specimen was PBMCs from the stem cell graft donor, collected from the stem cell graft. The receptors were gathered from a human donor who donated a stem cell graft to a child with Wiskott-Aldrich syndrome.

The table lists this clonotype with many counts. The CDR3 coding sequence is TGTGCCAGCAGTTTCTGGATAGCGAACACCGGGGAGCTGTTTTTT. Translation gives CASSFWIANTGELFF. The chain is built from TRBV28 and TRBJ2-2; D call uncertain. V dropped 3 bases and J dropped 0 bases, with 8 bases sitting between them. The CDR3 covers 15 residues. In germline, CDR1 is MDHEN, CDR2 SYDVKM.

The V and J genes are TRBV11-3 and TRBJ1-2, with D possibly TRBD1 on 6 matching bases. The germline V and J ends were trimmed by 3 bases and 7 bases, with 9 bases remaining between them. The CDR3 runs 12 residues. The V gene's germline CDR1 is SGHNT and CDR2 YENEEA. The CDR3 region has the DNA TGTGCCAGCAGCTTTGAGGGGGTTGGCTACACCTTC. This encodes CASSFEGVGYTF.

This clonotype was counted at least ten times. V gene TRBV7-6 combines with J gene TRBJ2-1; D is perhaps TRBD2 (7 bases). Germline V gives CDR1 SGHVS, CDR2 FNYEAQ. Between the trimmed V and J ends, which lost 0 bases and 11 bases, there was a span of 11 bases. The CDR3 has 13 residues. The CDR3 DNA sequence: TGTGCCAGCAGCTTAGCGCGGGGGCCTAAGCAGTTCTTC. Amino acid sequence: CASSLARGPKQFF.

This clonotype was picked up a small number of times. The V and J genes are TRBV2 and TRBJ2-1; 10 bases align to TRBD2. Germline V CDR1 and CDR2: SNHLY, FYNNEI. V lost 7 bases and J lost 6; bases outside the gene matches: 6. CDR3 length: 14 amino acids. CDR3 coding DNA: TGTGCCAGCATGAGGCCTAGCGGGAGCAATGAGCAGTTCTTC. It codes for CASMRPSGSNEQFF.

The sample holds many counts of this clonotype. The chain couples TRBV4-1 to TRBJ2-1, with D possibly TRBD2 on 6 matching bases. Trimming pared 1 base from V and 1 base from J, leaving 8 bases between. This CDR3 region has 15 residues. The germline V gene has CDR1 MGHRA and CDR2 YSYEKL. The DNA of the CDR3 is TGCGCCAGCAGCCAAGCGGGAGCTTCCTACAATGAGCAGTTCTTC. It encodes CASSQAGASYNEQFF.

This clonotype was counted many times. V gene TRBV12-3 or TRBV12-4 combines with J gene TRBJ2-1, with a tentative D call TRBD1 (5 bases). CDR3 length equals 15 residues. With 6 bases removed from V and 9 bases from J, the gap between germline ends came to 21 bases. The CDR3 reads CASRLRQSPLREQFF. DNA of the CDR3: TGTGCCAGCAGACTTAGACAGTCCCCTCTCCGTGAGCAGTTCTTC.

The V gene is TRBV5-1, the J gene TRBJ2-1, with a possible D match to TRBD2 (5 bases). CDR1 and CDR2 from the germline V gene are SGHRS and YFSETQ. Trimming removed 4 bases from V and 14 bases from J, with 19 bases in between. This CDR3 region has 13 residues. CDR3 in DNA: TGCGCCAGCAGCGCCACCAAACCCCTCGGGGAGTTCTTC. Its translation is CASSATKPLGEFF.

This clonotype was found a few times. CDR3 DNA sequence: TGTGCCTGGAGTTTTTCTGGCTCTGGGGCCAACGTCCTGACTTTC. Protein product: CAWSFSGSGANVLTF. V gene TRBV30 combines with J gene TRBJ2-6; D is unresolved. V was clipped by 2 bases and J by 0 bases, with 8 bases between them. The germline V gene encodes CDR1 GTSNPN and CDR2 SVGIG (reference sequence). The CDR3 spans 15 residues.

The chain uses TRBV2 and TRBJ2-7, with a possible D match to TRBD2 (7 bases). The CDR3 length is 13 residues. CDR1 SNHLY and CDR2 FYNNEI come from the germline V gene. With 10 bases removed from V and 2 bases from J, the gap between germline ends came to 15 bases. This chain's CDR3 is CAIQRGGTYEQYF. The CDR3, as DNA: TGTGCCATCCAAAGGGGGGGGACCTACGAGCAGTACTTC.

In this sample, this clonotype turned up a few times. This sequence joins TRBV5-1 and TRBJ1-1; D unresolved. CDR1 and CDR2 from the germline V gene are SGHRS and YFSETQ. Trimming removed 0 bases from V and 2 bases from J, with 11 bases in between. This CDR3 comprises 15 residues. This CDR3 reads CASSLEEGRNTEAFF. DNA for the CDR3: TGCGCCAGCAGCTTGGAGGAGGGCAGAAACACTGAAGCTTTCTTT. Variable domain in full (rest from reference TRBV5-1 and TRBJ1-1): KAGVTQTPRYLIKTRGQQVTLSCSPISGHRSVSWYQQTPGQGLQFLFEYFSETQRNKGNFPGRFSGRQFSNSRSEMNVSTLELGDSALYLCASSLEEGRNTEAFFGQGTRLTVV.

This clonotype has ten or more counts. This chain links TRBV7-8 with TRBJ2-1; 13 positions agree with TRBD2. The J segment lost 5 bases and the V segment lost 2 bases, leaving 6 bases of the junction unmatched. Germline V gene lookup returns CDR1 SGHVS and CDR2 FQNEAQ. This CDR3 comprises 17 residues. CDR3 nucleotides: TGTGCCAGCAGCTTACGGACTAGCGGGGGCATCAACAATGAGCAGTTCTTC. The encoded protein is CASSLRTSGGINNEQFF. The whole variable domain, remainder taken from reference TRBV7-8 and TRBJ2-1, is GAGVSQSPRYKVAKRGQDVALRCDPISGHVSLFWYQQALGQGPEFLTYFQNEAQLDKSGLPSDRFFAERPEGSVSTLKIQRTQQEDSAVYLCASSLRTSGGINNEQFFGPGTRLTVL.

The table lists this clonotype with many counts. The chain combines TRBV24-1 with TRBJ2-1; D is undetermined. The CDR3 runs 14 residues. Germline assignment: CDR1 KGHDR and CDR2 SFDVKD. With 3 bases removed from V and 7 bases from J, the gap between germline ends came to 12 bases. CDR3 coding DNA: TGTGCCACCAGTGATCGTTCCTACAGAAATGAGCAGTTCTTC. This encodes CATSDRSYRNEQFF.

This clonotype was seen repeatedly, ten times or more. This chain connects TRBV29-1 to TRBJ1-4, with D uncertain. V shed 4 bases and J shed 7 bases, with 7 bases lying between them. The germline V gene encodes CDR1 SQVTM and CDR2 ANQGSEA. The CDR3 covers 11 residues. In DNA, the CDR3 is TGCAGCGTTGTCAGCAGTGAAAAACTGTTTTTT. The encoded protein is CSVVSSEKLFF.

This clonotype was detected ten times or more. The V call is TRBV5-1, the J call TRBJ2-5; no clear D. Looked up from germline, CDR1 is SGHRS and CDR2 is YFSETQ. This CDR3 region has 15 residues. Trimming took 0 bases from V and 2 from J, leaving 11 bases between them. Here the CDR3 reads CASSLAPEWQETQYF. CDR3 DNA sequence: TGCGCCAGCAGCTTGGCCCCGGAATGGCAAGAGACCCAGTACTTC.

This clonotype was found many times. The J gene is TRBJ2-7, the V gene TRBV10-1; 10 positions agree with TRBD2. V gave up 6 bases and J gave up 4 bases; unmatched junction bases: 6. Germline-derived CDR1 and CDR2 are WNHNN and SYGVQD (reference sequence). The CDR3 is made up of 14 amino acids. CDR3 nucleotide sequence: TGCGCCAGCAGCGCGGGACTAGCGCCGTACGAGCAGTACTTC. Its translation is CASSAGLAPYEQYF.

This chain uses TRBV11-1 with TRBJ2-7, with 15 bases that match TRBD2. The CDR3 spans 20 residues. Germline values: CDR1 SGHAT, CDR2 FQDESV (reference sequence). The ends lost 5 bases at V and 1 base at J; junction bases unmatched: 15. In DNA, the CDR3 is TGTGCCAGCAGCAGCTCCCCTCGGACTAGCGGGGGGGCCGCTTCCTACGAGCAGTACTTC. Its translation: CASSSSPRTSGGAASYEQYF.

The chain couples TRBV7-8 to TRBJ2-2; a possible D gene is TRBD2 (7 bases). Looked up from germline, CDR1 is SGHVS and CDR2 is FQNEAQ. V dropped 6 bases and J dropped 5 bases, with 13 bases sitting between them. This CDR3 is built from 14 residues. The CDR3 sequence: CASSIGGGTGELFF. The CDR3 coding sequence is TGTGCCAGCAGTATAGGGGGGGGGACCGGGGAGCTGTTTTTT.

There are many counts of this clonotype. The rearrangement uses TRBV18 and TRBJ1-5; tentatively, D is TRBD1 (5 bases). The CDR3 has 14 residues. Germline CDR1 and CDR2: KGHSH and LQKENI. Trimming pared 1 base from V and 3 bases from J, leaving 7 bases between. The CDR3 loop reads CASSPLQANQPQHF. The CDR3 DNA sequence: TGTGCCAGCTCACCACTACAGGCCAATCAGCCCCAGCATTTT.

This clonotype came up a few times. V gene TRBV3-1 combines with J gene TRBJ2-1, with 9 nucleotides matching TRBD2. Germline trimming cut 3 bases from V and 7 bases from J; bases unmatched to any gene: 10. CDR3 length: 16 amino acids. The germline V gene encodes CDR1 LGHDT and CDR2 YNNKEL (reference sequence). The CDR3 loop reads CASSQNLAGWVNEQFF. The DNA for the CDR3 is TGTGCCAGCAGCCAGAACCTAGCGGGGTGGGTGAATGAGCAGTTCTTC.

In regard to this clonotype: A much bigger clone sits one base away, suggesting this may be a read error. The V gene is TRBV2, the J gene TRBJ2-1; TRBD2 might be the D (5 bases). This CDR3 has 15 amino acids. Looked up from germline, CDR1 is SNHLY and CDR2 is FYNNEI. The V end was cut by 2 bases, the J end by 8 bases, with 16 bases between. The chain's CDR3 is CASSEFEGQYDEQFF. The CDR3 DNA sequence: TGTGCCAGCAGTGAATTCGAGGGCCAGTACGATGAGCAGTTCTTC.

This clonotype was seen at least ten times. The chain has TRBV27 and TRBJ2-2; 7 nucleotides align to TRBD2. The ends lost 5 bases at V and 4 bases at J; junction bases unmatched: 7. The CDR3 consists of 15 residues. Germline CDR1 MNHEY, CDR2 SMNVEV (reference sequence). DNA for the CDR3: TGTGCCAGCAGTGATGGGGGGGTGGGCACCGGGGAGCTGTTTTTT. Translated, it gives CASSDGGVGTGELFF.

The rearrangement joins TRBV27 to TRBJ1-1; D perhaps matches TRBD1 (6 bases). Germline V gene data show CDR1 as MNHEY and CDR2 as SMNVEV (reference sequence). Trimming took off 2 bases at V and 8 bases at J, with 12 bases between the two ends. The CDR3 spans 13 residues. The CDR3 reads CASSLREGGEAFF. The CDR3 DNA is TGTGCCAGCAGTTTAAGGGAAGGGGGGGAAGCTTTCTTT.